Here is one TCR beta chain with its context. Method: immunoSEQ multiplex PCR; TCRdb's copy keeps in-frame clones and lacks some. The table includes 35,000 to 55,000 clones, nearly 90% detected once. These data originate in a study of blood T cell repertoires in COVID-19. Looking at the study overall: The analysed material was cDNA or gDNA that came from T cells, B-cell-depleted T cells, or PBMCs.

With V trimmed by 6 bases and J by 4 bases, 8 bases remained unmatched. In germline, CDR1 is MNHEY, CDR2 SVGAGI. The CDR3 has 15 amino acids. Sequencing was done on a sample of peripheral blood. V usage is TRBV6-5 and J usage is TRBJ2-3; 9 positions agree with TRBD1. This receptor was identified in a man in his 70s with active COVID-19. CDR3 in amino acids: CASRRTGDSADTQYF. The CDR3 DNA reads TGTGCCAGCAGAAGGACAGGGGACTCGGCAGATACGCAGTATTTT.